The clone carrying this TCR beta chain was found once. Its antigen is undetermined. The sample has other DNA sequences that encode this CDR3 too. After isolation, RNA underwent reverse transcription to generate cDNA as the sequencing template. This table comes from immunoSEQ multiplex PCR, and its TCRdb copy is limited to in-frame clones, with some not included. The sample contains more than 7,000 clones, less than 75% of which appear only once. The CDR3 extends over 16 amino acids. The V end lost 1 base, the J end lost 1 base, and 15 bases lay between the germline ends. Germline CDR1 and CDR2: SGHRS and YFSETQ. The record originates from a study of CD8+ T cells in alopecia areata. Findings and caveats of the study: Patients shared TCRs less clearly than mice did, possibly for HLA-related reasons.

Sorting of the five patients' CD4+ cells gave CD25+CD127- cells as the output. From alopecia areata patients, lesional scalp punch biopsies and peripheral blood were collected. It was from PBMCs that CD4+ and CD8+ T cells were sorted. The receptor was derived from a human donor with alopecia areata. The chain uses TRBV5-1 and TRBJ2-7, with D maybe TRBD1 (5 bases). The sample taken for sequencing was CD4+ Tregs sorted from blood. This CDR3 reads CASSLLQGAVSYEQYF. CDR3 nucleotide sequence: TGCGCCAGCAGCTTGCTTCAGGGCGCAGTATCCTACGAGCAGTACTTC. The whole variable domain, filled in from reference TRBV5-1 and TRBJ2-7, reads KAGVTQTPRYLIKTRGQQVTLSCSPISGHRSVSWYQQTPGQGLQFLFEYFSETQRNKGNFPGRFSGRQFSNSRSEMNVSTLELGDSALYLCASSLLQGAVSYEQYFGPGTRLTVT.